Listed here are 23 T cell receptor beta chains from one sample, sequenced in a study of cytomegalovirus exposure and HLA in healthy donors (TCRdb year 2017). Library preparation used the immunoSEQ multiplex PCR assay. A mixture of 60 forward primers for TCR Vbeta segments and 13 reverse primers for TCR Jbeta segments was used in the multiplex PCR. The immuneACCESS repertoire file appears here via TCRdb, limited to in-frame rearrangements. These files lack a portion of the clones; in checked studies, under half of the deficit traces to unresolved V genes, and the cause of the others is not known. Counted in this sample were 150,000 or so clones; approximately 80% of them appeared once. In total, the top ten clones hold about 13% of the sample. Sequenced sample: PBMCs. These receptors came from a man between 40 and 49 years old in good health and CMV-seropositive.

V gene TRBV6-6 combines with J gene TRBJ2-1, with 10 bases fitting TRBD2. CDR1 and CDR2 (germline): MNHNY, SVGAGI (reference sequence). Germline trimming cut 7 bases from V and 7 bases from J; bases unmatched to any gene: 10. CDR3 length: 15 amino acids. CDR3 sequence: CASTGPGLAKNEQFF. CDR3 coding DNA: TGTGCCAGCACCGGGCCGGGACTAGCGAAAAATGAGCAGTTCTTC.

The rearrangement uses TRBV5-6 and TRBJ1-5, with D hard to call. V was shortened by 3 bases and J by 5 bases, with 15 bases between the two germline ends. The CDR3 length is 15 residues. Germline lookup yields CDR1 SGHDT and CDR2 YYEEEE. In DNA, the CDR3 is TGTGCCAGCAGCTCGGGCCCCCTGCGGGATCAGCCCCAGCATTTT. It yields the protein CASSSGPLRDQPQHF.

The rearrangement joins TRBV6-1 to TRBJ1-4; no definite D call. The V gene's germline CDR1 is MNHNS and CDR2 SASEGT. The V gene lost 5 bases and the J gene lost 9 bases, with 13 bases spanning the gap. This CDR3 comprises 13 residues. The CDR3 nucleotides read TGTGCCAGCAGTCAGACAACAGCCCAAAAACTGTTTTTT. Translating gives CASSQTTAQKLFF.

V gene TRBV28 combines with J gene TRBJ2-3; D is possibly TRBD2 (5 bases). There are 16 residues in the CDR3. Trimming pared 4 bases from V and 2 bases from J, leaving 16 bases between. Germline V CDR1 and CDR2: MDHEN, SYDVKM. CDR3 DNA sequence: TGTGCCAGCAGTTCCAATCGAGAGGGAAACACAGATACGCAGTATTTT. This codes for CASSSNREGNTDTQYF. Full variable domain (outside the CDR3, taken from reference TRBV28 and TRBJ2-3): DVKVTQSSRYLVKRTGEKVFLECVQDMDHENMFWYRQDPGLGLRLIYFSYDVKMKEKGDIPEGYSVSREKKERFSLILESASTNQTSMYLCASSSNREGNTDTQYFGPGTRLTVL.

The rearrangement joins TRBV5-4 to TRBJ2-3, with no clear D. Trimming took off 1 base at V and 1 base at J, with 7 bases between the two ends. This CDR3 region has 14 residues. CDR1 and CDR2 (germline): SGHNT, YYREEE (reference sequence). In DNA form, the CDR3 reads TGTGCCAGCAGCTTGTCACAGCGCACAGATACGCAGTATTTT. The encoded protein is CASSLSQRTDTQYF. Supplemented by reference TRBV5-4 and TRBJ2-3, the full variable domain reads ETGVTQSPTHLIKTRGQQVTLRCSSQSGHNTVSWYQQALGQGPQFIFQYYREEENGRGNFPPRFSGLQFPNYSSELNVNALELDDSALYLCASSLSQRTDTQYFGPGTRLTVL.

This clone has just a few counts. Here the CDR3 DNA reads TGCGCCAGCAGCCCAGGACAGGGTGTTATTGGCTACACCTTC. This sequence encodes CASSPGQGVIGYTF. This chain connects TRBV4-3 to TRBJ1-2, with 8 bases aligning to TRBD1. The trim removed 4 bases at V and 7 bases at J, leaving 8 bases unmatched. Germline V gene lookup returns CDR1 LGHNA and CDR2 YSLEER. The CDR3 consists of 14 residues.

The chain combines TRBV28 with TRBJ1-3, with D perhaps matching TRBD1 (6 bases). Germline CDR1 and CDR2: MDHEN and SYDVKM. Trimming stripped 3 bases from V and 0 bases from J, with 9 bases between. The CDR3 contains 15 residues. In DNA, the CDR3 is TGTGCCAGCAGTTTTCAGGGGTCCTCTGGAAACACCATATATTTT. Its translation: CASSFQGSSGNTIYF. Full variable domain (missing parts from reference TRBV28 and TRBJ1-3): DVKVTQSSRYLVKRTGEKVFLECVQDMDHENMFWYRQDPGLGLRLIYFSYDVKMKEKGDIPEGYSVSREKKERFSLILESASTNQTSMYLCASSFQGSSGNTIYFGEGSWLTVV.

This clone was seen a handful of times. This chain uses TRBV5-5 with TRBJ1-5, with D possibly matching TRBD1 (5 bases). This CDR3 is 15 amino acids long. V was cut by 1 base and J by 4 bases, with 12 bases left in between. Germline CDR1 and CDR2: SGHKS and YYEKEE (reference sequence). The CDR3 reads CASSLSDSKNQPQHF. In DNA form, the CDR3 reads TGTGCCAGCAGCTTGTCCGACAGCAAAAATCAGCCCCAGCATTTT.

The chain combines TRBV19 with TRBJ2-3, with 12 bases lining up with TRBD2. Germline V lookup: CDR1 LNHDA, CDR2 SQIVND (reference sequence). This CDR3 is built from 19 residues. Trimming took 1 base from V and 4 from J; bases not matched to a gene: 12. The CDR3 coding sequence is TGTGCCAGTAGTATAGGGCTAGCGGGAGGGCGAATCGGGCCAGATACGCAGTATTTT. As protein: CASSIGLAGGRIGPDTQYF.

This clone has a single count. The rearrangement joins TRBV19 to TRBJ1-2, with 9 bases matching TRBD1. Germline CDR1 reads LNHDA; CDR2 reads SQIVND (reference sequence). The J segment lost 5 bases and the V segment lost 3 bases, leaving 7 bases of the junction unmatched. CDR3 size: 15 residues. Here the CDR3 reads CASSMPPDRGYGYTF. The CDR3 bases are TGTGCCAGTAGTATGCCGCCGGACAGGGGATATGGCTACACCTTC. The variable domain in full, completed from reference TRBV19 and TRBJ1-2, reads DGGITQSPKYLFRKEGQNVTLSCEQNLNHDAMYWYRQDPGQGLRLIYYSQIVNDFQKGDIAEGYSVSREKKESFPLTVTSAQKNPTAFYLCASSMPPDRGYGYTFGSGTRLTVV.

This clone was found a few times. The chain combines TRBV20-1 with TRBJ1-4; D gene ambiguous. Trimming stripped 3 bases from V and 9 bases from J, with 8 bases between. This CDR3 contains 11 residues. CDR1 DFQATT and CDR2 SNEGSKA come from the germline V gene (reference sequence). CDR3 protein: CSARESKKLFF. The CDR3 nucleotides are TGCAGTGCTAGGGAGAGTAAAAAACTGTTTTTT.

The V call is TRBV18, the J call TRBJ2-2, with D possibly being TRBD2 (5 bases). Per germline, CDR1 KGHSH and CDR2 LQKENI. There are 13 residues in the CDR3. The V and J ends lost 6 bases and 7 bases respectively, with 12 bases between them. The chain's CDR3 is CASSARRDGELFF. The DNA of the CDR3 is TGTGCCAGCTCCGCTCGCCGGGACGGGGAGCTGTTTTTT.

This clone appeared a few times. The gene calls are TRBV19 and TRBJ2-1, with 13 bases that match TRBD2. Germline CDR1 reads LNHDA; CDR2 reads SQIVND (reference sequence). V was clipped by 6 bases and J by 7 bases; unmatched bases: 6. The CDR3 is 15 residues long. CDR3 loop: CASRTLAGGFNEQFF. CDR3 nucleotides: TGTGCCAGTAGAACACTAGCGGGAGGGTTTAATGAGCAGTTCTTC.

This clone has only a few counts. This sequence joins TRBV19 and TRBJ2-1, with 9 bases matching TRBD2. CDR1 and CDR2 (germline): LNHDA, SQIVND (reference sequence). With V trimmed by 7 bases and J by 15 bases, 7 bases remained unmatched. The length of the CDR3 is 11 residues. The CDR3 nucleotides read TGTGCCAGTACTTACGGGACTAGCCGGTTCTTC. This gives the protein CASTYGTSRFF.

V gene TRBV2 combines with J gene TRBJ2-5; 8 bases align to TRBD2. This CDR3 comprises 14 residues. V lost 7 bases to trimming and J lost 0 bases; unmatched junction nucleotides: 4. Germline assignment: CDR1 SNHLY and CDR2 FYNNEI. CDR3 sequence reads: CASTSTSDQETQYF. CDR3 nucleotide sequence: TGTGCCAGCACTTCGACTAGCGACCAAGAGACCCAGTACTTC.

The V call is TRBV7-9, the J call TRBJ1-2, with TRBD1 matching over 7 bases. CDR1 and CDR2 (germline): SEHNR, FQNEAQ (reference sequence). This CDR3 contains 17 residues. The ends lost 4 bases at V and 4 bases at J; junction bases unmatched: 15. The CDR3 reads CASSSMPNRQGSYGYTF. In DNA form, the CDR3 reads TGTGCCAGCAGCTCTATGCCGAATAGACAGGGAAGCTATGGCTACACCTTC.

DNA of the CDR3: TGTGCCAGCAGCGGGGGACAGGGGGCTATATTTAGCTCCTACAATGAGCAGTTCTTC. Amino acid sequence: CASSGGQGAIFSSYNEQFF. V gene TRBV9 combines with J gene TRBJ2-1; 12 nucleotides line up with TRBD1. V was clipped by 3 bases and J by 0 bases; unmatched bases: 10. Germline V gene sequence: CDR1 SGDLS, CDR2 YYNGEE. This CDR3 contains 19 residues.

The rearrangement links TRBV27 to TRBJ1-5; D remains unclear. Per the germline V gene, CDR1 is MNHEY and CDR2 is SMNVEV (reference sequence). Trimming stripped 4 bases from V and 6 bases from J, with 10 bases between. This CDR3 has 13 residues. The CDR3 reads CASSSVGTQPQHF. The CDR3 region has the DNA TGTGCCAGCAGTTCAGTGGGCACTCAGCCCCAGCATTTT.

Details on this clone: This sample also contains other DNA sequences that code for the same CDR3. The chain couples TRBV29-1 to TRBJ2-7; tentatively, D is TRBD2 (6 bases). With 3 bases removed from V and 3 bases from J, the gap between germline ends came to 9 bases. Germline V gene data show CDR1 as SQVTM and CDR2 as ANQGSEA. The CDR3 runs to 12 residues. CDR3 residues: CSVEDGSYEQYF. CDR3 nucleotides: TGCAGCGTTGAGGACGGGAGCTACGAGCAGTACTTC.

CDR3: CSARAADTQYF. Here the CDR3 DNA reads TGCAGTGCTAGAGCAGCAGATACGCAGTATTTT. This chain joins TRBV20-1 and TRBJ2-3, with D unclear. Germline V lookup: CDR1 DFQATT, CDR2 SNEGSKA (reference sequence). Trimming stripped 1 base from V and 4 bases from J, with 3 bases between. The CDR3 runs 11 residues.

Only one count was recorded for this clone. The gene calls are TRBV7-3 and TRBJ2-1, with D perhaps matching TRBD2 (6 bases). Trimming removed 4 bases from V and 10 bases from J, with 14 bases in between. The CDR3 has 13 amino acids. Germline V gene lookup returns CDR1 SGHTA and CDR2 FQGTGA. For the CDR3, the DNA is TGTGCCAGCAGCTCCGACCGAGGAGGGGAGCAGTTCTTC. This codes for CASSSDRGGEQFF.

The chain uses TRBV12-5 and TRBJ2-7, with 8 nucleotides matching TRBD2. This CDR3 comprises 14 residues. Per germline, CDR1 LGHNT and CDR2 FRNRAP. V lost 1 base and J lost 7; bases outside the gene matches: 6. The CDR3 loop reads CASGLGASGPEQYF. DNA of the CDR3: TGTGCTAGTGGTTTGGGGGCTAGCGGGCCTGAGCAGTACTTC.

This clone was seen only a few times. The genes are TRBV5-1 and TRBJ2-1, with TRBD2 identical over 8 bases. Germline assignment: CDR1 SGHRS and CDR2 YFSETQ. CDR3 length equals 16 residues. Unmatched junction bases numbered 6, after V lost 0 bases and J lost 4 bases. The CDR3 DNA reads as TGCGCCAGCAGCTTGGGACTAGCGACAATATACAATGAGCAGTTCTTC. It specifies CASSLGLATIYNEQFF. Using reference TRBV5-1 and TRBJ2-1 for the parts outside the CDR3, the full variable domain is KAGVTQTPRYLIKTRGQQVTLSCSPISGHRSVSWYQQTPGQGLQFLFEYFSETQRNKGNFPGRFSGRQFSNSRSEMNVSTLELGDSALYLCASSLGLATIYNEQFFGPGTRLTVL.